This section outlines one T cell receptor (beta chain) sequence together with its context. V trimming: 3 bases; J trimming: 0 bases; junction bases outside the gene matches: 4. Per germline, CDR1 SGDLS and CDR2 YYNGEE. The CDR3 extends over 15 amino acids. The data were obtained in a study of blood T cell repertoires in COVID-19. Overall study context: Acute-phase and convalescent COVID-19 samples originated in the United States, Italy and Spain. Sources were T cells, B-cell-depleted T cells, or PBMCs; the material itself was cDNA or gDNA.

As originally analysed: Reference gene primer amplification in the assay estimated nucleated cell counts. Libraries were prepared by immunoSEQ multiplex PCR; TCRdb keeps only in-frame clonotypes and omits some of them. The D gene and trimming were derived from the DNA, and the V and J assignments and clone size from that table. The sample shows about 200,000 clones, 88% of them seen only once. The clonotype originates from a man between 18 and 29 years old with active or convalescent COVID-19. The V gene is TRBV9, the J gene TRBJ2-3, with 7 bases matching TRBD1. The sequenced material came from peripheral blood. CDR3 DNA sequence: TGTGCCAGCAGCGCCGGACAGGAAAGCACAGATACGCAGTATTTT. Its translation is CASSAGQESTDTQYF.